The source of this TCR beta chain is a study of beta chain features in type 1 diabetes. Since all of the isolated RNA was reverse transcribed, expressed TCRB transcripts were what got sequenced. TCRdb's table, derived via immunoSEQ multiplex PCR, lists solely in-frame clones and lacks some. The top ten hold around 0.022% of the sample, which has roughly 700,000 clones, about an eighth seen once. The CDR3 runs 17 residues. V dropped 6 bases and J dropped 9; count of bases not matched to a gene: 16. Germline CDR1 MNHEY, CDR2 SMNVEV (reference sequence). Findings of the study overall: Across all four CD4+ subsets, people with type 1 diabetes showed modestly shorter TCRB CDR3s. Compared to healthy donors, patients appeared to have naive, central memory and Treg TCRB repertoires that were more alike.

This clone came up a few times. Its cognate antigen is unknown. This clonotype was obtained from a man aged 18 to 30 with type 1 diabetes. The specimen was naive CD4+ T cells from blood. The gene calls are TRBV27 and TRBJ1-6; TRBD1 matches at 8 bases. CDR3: CASRDRVNWRVSSPLHF. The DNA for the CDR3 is TGTGCCAGCAGGGACAGGGTGAATTGGCGGGTTAGTTCACCCCTCCACTTT.